This T cell receptor beta chain was captured in a study of identical twins. This clonotype was detected only a few times. Antigen unknown. A single record per CDR3 protein comes from TCRdb applying MiXCR to the 5' RACE reads. Here the sample spans hundreds of thousands of distinct CDR3 sequences, 7% being singletons. J gave up 0 bases and V 4 bases, and 8 bases lay outside the gene matches. The CDR3 runs to 17 residues. CDR1 and CDR2 (germline): MDHEN, SYDVKM. General observations from the study: For out-of-frame alpha sequences shared by twins, low generation probability was in excess.

These same records also appear under a second study, on yellow fever vaccine responses in identical twins.

The sequencing sample was made of memory (CD45RO+) T cells sorted from blood. V and J are TRBV28 and TRBJ1-4; 7 bases are shared with TRBD1. This clonotype was obtained from a woman younger than 35 in good health. CDR3 DNA: TGTGCCAGCAGTTCTCGACGGACAGGAACAACTAATGAAAAACTGTTTTTT. Its protein product is CASSSRRTGTTNEKLFF.